Following are 18 T cell receptor beta chains from one sample sequenced in a study of T-cell reconstitution after alpha-beta-depleted transplantation in children. Researchers prepared the TCRbeta library using unique molecular identifiers, the study reports. TCRdb re-called the PCR reads with MiXCR, one entry per CDR3 protein. This table holds 500,000 to 650,000 distinct CDR3 sequences, 10% to 12% found once. This specimen was PBMCs, mostly from graft donor cells, taken 180 days after TCRalphabeta/CD19-depleted stem cell transplant. The receptors derive from a female patient aged 2-9 years who had a stem cell transplant for aplastic anemia, so the T cells may come from the graft donor.

The rearrangement links TRBV6-5 to TRBJ1-1; 9 bases map to TRBD1. Germline lookup yields CDR1 MNHEY and CDR2 SVGAGI. This CDR3 region has 17 residues. V lost 2 bases and J lost 2; bases outside the gene matches: 9. CDR3 amino acids: CASSYSRDRDLNTEAFF. The CDR3, as DNA: TGTGCCAGCAGTTACAGCCGGGACAGGGACCTTAACACTGAAGCTTTCTTT.

The chain employs TRBV12-3 or TRBV12-4 and TRBJ1-1; 9 nucleotides agree with TRBD1. V was pared by 1 base and J by 10 bases, with 7 bases of the junction left unmatched. There are 14 residues in the CDR3. The CDR3 region has the DNA TGTGCCAGCAGTTTAGTTTGGGACAGGGACGGAGCTTTCTTT. Its translation is CASSLVWDRDGAFF.

This clonotype was observed a handful of times. The V and J genes are TRBV10-3 and TRBJ1-2, with no clear D. In germline, CDR1 is ENHRY, CDR2 SYGVKD. This CDR3 region has 14 residues. V gave up 4 bases and J gave up 3 bases, with 12 bases separating them. The CDR3 nucleotides read TGTGCCATCAGTGCCATATGGGAGGACTATGGCTACACCTTC. This sequence encodes CAISAIWEDYGYTF.

This clonotype was counted a few times. This sequence joins TRBV12-5 and TRBJ2-7; a weak D match, TRBD2 (5 bases). From germline, CDR1 is LGHNT and CDR2 FRNRAP. The V gene lost 0 bases and the J gene lost 2 bases, with 14 bases spanning the gap. The CDR3 loop spans 16 amino acids. DNA for the CDR3: TGTGCTAGTGGTTTGGTACTAGGGCAGGACCCCTACGAGCAGTACGTC. As protein: CASGLVLGQDPYEQYV.

This chain uses TRBV5-6 with TRBJ2-1; a weak D match, TRBD2 (5 bases). V was clipped by 3 bases and J by 4 bases, with 17 bases between them. Germline CDR1 SGHDT, CDR2 YYEEEE. This CDR3 spans 16 amino acids. The CDR3 region has the DNA TGTGCCAGCAGCTCGCGGCGACTTGGAGGATACAATGAGCAGTTCTTC. Translation: CASSSRRLGGYNEQFF.

This clonotype was detected only a few times. This chain links TRBV5-8 with TRBJ2-7; TRBD1 might be the D (6 bases). The CDR3 spans 17 residues. Germline V gives CDR1 SGHTS, CDR2 YDEGEE. The V and J ends lost 0 bases and 0 bases respectively, with 16 bases between them. The CDR3 here is CASSLAPGHLISYEQYF. The CDR3 region has the DNA TGTGCCAGCAGCTTGGCCCCGGGACACCTTATCTCCTACGAGCAGTACTTC.

This clonotype was recorded at least ten times. The V gene is TRBV25-1, the J gene TRBJ2-4; TRBD2 aligns across 8 bases. This CDR3 contains 15 residues. J was trimmed by 5 bases and V by 3 bases; bases with no gene match: 6. Looked up from germline, CDR1 is MGHDK and CDR2 is SYGVNS. The DNA of the CDR3 is TGTGCCAGCAGTGAGAGCGGGAGCGATGAAAACATTCAGTACTTC. Amino acids: CASSESGSDENIQYF.

V usage is TRBV12-3 or TRBV12-4 and J usage is TRBJ1-2, with 9 bases aligning to TRBD1. V lost 5 bases, J lost 6 bases, and 7 bases stayed unmatched. The CDR3 length is 14 residues. The CDR3 is CASSLRDREHGYTF. In nucleotides, the CDR3 is TGTGCCAGCAGTCTACGGGACAGGGAACATGGCTACACCTTC.

This clonotype was observed a few times. The chain uses TRBV12-3 or TRBV12-4 and TRBJ2-7; unclear D gene. CDR3 length equals 13 residues. The germline V and J ends were trimmed by 6 bases and 7 bases, with 16 bases remaining between them. The CDR3: CASSHGPPEEQYV. The CDR3 nucleotides are TGTGCCAGCAGCCACGGACCCCCGGAGGAGCAGTACGTC.

V usage is TRBV4-3 and J usage is TRBJ2-7, with TRBD1 matching 10 bases. With V trimmed by 1 base and J by 5 bases, 5 bases remained unmatched. The CDR3 has 15 residues. Looked up from germline, CDR1 is LGHNA and CDR2 is YSLEER. CDR3 in amino acids: CASSQGGTGVNEQYF. The CDR3 coding sequence is TGCGCCAGCAGCCAAGGCGGGACAGGGGTGAACGAGCAGTACTTC.

Note on this clonotype: With a much larger clone just one base away, this may be a read error. The V and J genes are TRBV7-2 and TRBJ1-1; D is possibly TRBD1 (5 bases). The CDR3 contains 16 residues. Germline assignment: CDR1 SGHTA and CDR2 FQGNSA. The DNA for the CDR3 is TGTGCCAGCAGCTTAGTGGGACCGCAGGGTGGCACTGACGCTTTCTTT. This encodes CASSLVGPQGGTDAFF. Full variable domain (outside the CDR3, taken from reference TRBV7-2 and TRBJ1-1): GAGVSQSPSNKVTEKGKDVELRCDPISGHTALYWYRQSLGQGLEFLIYFQGNSAPDKSGLPSDRFSAERTGGSVSTLTIQRTQQEDSAVYLCASSLVGPQGGTDAFFGQGTRLTVV.

The chain has TRBV4-3 and TRBJ2-1, with TRBD2 matching over 13 bases. Germline values: CDR1 LGHNA, CDR2 YSLEER. This CDR3 region has 19 residues. V was clipped by 1 base and J by 2 bases; unmatched bases: 8. The CDR3 DNA follows: TGCGCCAGCAGCCAAGCTCCTAGGACTAGCGGGAGCCCCTACAATGAGCAGTTCTTC. It yields the protein CASSQAPRTSGSPYNEQFF.

The chain combines TRBV7-9 with TRBJ2-5; D unclear. Germline V gene data show CDR1 as SEHNR and CDR2 as FQNEAQ (reference sequence). The CDR3 runs 14 residues. The V and J ends lost 5 bases and 2 bases respectively, with 12 bases between them. Written as DNA, the CDR3 is TGTGCCAGCAGCCCCCGACAAGAGCAAGAGACCCAGTACTTC. Translated: CASSPRQEQETQYF. Full variable domain (rest looked up from reference TRBV7-9 and TRBJ2-5): DTGVSQNPRHKITKRGQNVTFRCDPISEHNRLYWYRQTLGQGPEFLTYFQNEAQLEKSRLLSDRFSAERPKGSFSTLEIQRTEQGDSAMYLCASSPRQEQETQYFGPGTRLLVL.

This clonotype was counted between two and nine times. The V call is TRBV15, the J call TRBJ2-3; the D gene is possibly TRBD2 (5 bases). The CDR3 totals 17 residues. Germline assignment: CDR1 LNHNV and CDR2 YYDKDF (reference sequence). Trimming left V 0 bases short and J 0 bases short, with 13 bases between. CDR3 DNA: TGTGCCACCAGCAGAGATATATCGAGACTAAGCACAGATACGCAGTATTTT. Translating it yields CATSRDISRLSTDTQYF.

The chain has TRBV29-1 and TRBJ2-2, with D perhaps assigned TRBD1 or TRBD2 (6 bases each). This CDR3 comprises 13 residues. Trimming shortened V by 7 bases and J by 1 base, and 10 bases separated the two germline ends. The germline CDR1 and CDR2 sequences are SQVTM and ANQGSEA. CDR3: CSAEGGNTGELFF. CDR3 DNA sequence: TGCAGCGCCGAGGGGGGGAACACCGGGGAGCTGTTTTTT.

The rearrangement links TRBV5-1 to TRBJ2-5; possible D gene TRBD2, 6 bases. The CDR3 runs 15 residues. The V end lost 5 bases, the J end lost 4 bases, and 18 bases lay between the germline ends. CDR1 and CDR2 from the germline V gene are SGHRS and YFSETQ. The CDR3 sequence: CASSGPGGEAETQYF. Here the CDR3 DNA reads TGCGCCAGCAGTGGACCCGGAGGGGAGGCAGAGACCCAGTACTTC.

Written as DNA, the CDR3 is TGTGCCAGCAGCTTAACAGCGGGAGGGCGAAATTTCCTTTACAATGAGCAGTTCTTC. This translates into CASSLTAGGRNFLYNEQFF. The V gene is TRBV11-2, the J gene TRBJ2-1, with TRBD2 identical over 10 bases. CDR1 SGHAT and CDR2 FQNNGV come from the germline V gene. V lost 2 bases, J lost 4 bases, and 14 bases stayed unmatched. CDR3 size: 19 residues.

This clonotype was counted a few times. The chain links TRBV28 to TRBJ2-7; TRBD2 matches at 7 bases. V dropped 5 bases and J dropped 2; count of bases not matched to a gene: 6. CDR3 length: 14 amino acids. Looked up from germline, CDR1 is MDHEN and CDR2 is SYDVKM. CDR3 loop: CASSQGLDPYEQYF. For the CDR3, the DNA is TGTGCCAGCAGTCAAGGACTAGATCCCTACGAGCAGTACTTC.